The text below deals with one TCR beta chain. Profiled with immunoSEQ multiplex PCR; TCRdb holds only in-frame clones, not every one. The repertoire holds roughly 130,000 clones, about 85% seen once, with around 5% in the top ten. The data belong to a study of blood T cell repertoires in COVID-19. The germline V gene has CDR1 SGHRS and CDR2 YFSETQ. Trimming stripped 0 bases from V and 2 bases from J, with 15 bases between. The CDR3 consists of 16 residues. The chain employs TRBV5-1 and TRBJ2-7; tentatively, D is TRBD2 (6 bases). The sequence came from a woman aged 70 to 79 with COVID-19, enrolled during active disease. Sequenced sample: peripheral blood. CDR3 region: CASSLVGGRRAYEQYF. As DNA, the CDR3 is TGCGCCAGCAGCTTGGTTGGGGGTAGGAGGGCCTACGAGCAGTACTTC.